The 20 T cell receptor beta chains in this list originate from one sample, sequenced in a study of blood T cell repertoires in COVID-19. Assay used: immunoSEQ multiplex PCR; TCRdb lists only in-frame clones, some missing. The repertoire holds around 200,000 clones, with 85% to 90% as singletons. Sequenced sample: peripheral blood. These receptors were taken from a man in his 70s with active or convalescent COVID-19.

The chain links TRBV30 to TRBJ2-7; the D call may be TRBD1 or TRBD2 (5 bases each). The CDR3 is made up of 13 amino acids. V was trimmed by 5 bases and J by 2 bases, leaving 13 bases between them. CDR1 is GTSNPN, CDR2 SVGIG, per germline (reference sequence). CDR3 residues: CAWEGLFPYEQYF. CDR3 DNA sequence: TGTGCCTGGGAGGGGCTCTTTCCCTACGAGCAGTACTTC.

This chain uses TRBV7-2 with TRBJ2-7, with D possibly matching TRBD2 (6 bases). V lost 5 bases and J lost 4, with 18 bases in between. The CDR3 extends over 15 amino acids. CDR1 SGHTA and CDR2 FQGNSA come from the germline V gene. Here the CDR3 reads CASSPLVLAHYEQYF. The CDR3 nucleotides read TGTGCCAGCAGCCCTCTGGTGCTAGCGCATTACGAGCAGTACTTC.

V is TRBV5-8 and J is TRBJ2-3; TRBD2 aligns across 7 bases. Germline V gene data show CDR1 as SGHTS and CDR2 as YDEGEE. The CDR3 extends over 15 amino acids. With 4 bases clipped from V and 5 bases from J, the junction kept 10 bases outside the gene matches. The CDR3 DNA is TGTGCCAGCAGCCTTCTCGTCGCGGGGGTAGATACGCAGTATTTT. Protein: CASSLLVAGVDTQYF.

The rearrangement joins TRBV7-8 to TRBJ1-1; 9 nucleotides agree with TRBD1. Germline CDR1 and CDR2: SGHVS and FQNEAQ. The CDR3 consists of 18 residues. With 5 bases clipped from V and 5 bases from J, the junction kept 18 bases outside the gene matches. The CDR3 DNA is TGTGCCAGCAGCCTCCGGCTCCTAACAGGGGGCGGAGGGACTGAAGCTTTCTTT. It codes for CASSLRLLTGGGGTEAFF.

The chain couples TRBV29-1 to TRBJ2-1; TRBD1 is a possible D gene (6 bases). This CDR3 has 15 amino acids. Per the germline V gene, CDR1 is SQVTM and CDR2 is ANQGSEA. V was clipped by 5 bases and J by 3 bases, with 17 bases between them. The CDR3 reads CSVQNGRGDYNEQFF. For the CDR3, the DNA is TGCAGCGTTCAGAACGGCAGGGGAGACTACAATGAGCAGTTCTTC.

The chain uses TRBV7-2 and TRBJ1-1; D perhaps matches TRBD1 (5 bases). This CDR3 is 14 amino acids long. The ends were cut back, 5 bases at V and 8 bases at J, with 18 bases in the middle. CDR1 is SGHTA, CDR2 FQGNSA, per germline. DNA for the CDR3: TGTGCCAGCAGCGGCGGGACGGGAAGACGGGAAGCTTTCTTT. Translation gives CASSGGTGRREAFF. The complete variable domain, with remaining parts taken from reference TRBV7-2 and TRBJ1-1, reads GAGVSQSPSNKVTEKGKDVELRCDPISGHTALYWYRQSLGQGLEFLIYFQGNSAPDKSGLPSDRFSAERTGGSVSTLTIQRTQQEDSAVYLCASSGGTGRREAFFGQGTRLTVV.

V usage is TRBV14 and J usage is TRBJ2-7; 7 bases are shared with TRBD1. Per germline, CDR1 SGHDN and CDR2 FVKESK. The CDR3 is 13 amino acids. V lost 6 bases and J lost 7; bases outside the gene matches: 9. As DNA, the CDR3 is TGTGCCAGCAGTCAAAACAGGGGCCGGGAGCAGTACTTC. This codes for CASSQNRGREQYF.

This clone was observed a handful of times. In DNA, the CDR3 is TGTGCCATCAGCTCTGATCAGGGCACTGAAGCTTTCTTT. Translation gives CAISSDQGTEAFF. This rearrangement joins TRBV10-3 to TRBJ1-1; tentative D call: TRBD1 (5 bases). The germline gives CDR1 ENHRY, CDR2 SYGVKD. V was cut by 6 bases and J by 4 bases, with 12 bases left in between. The CDR3 spans 13 residues.

V gene TRBV11-2 combines with J gene TRBJ1-5; D is ambiguous. The V gene lost 9 bases and the J gene lost 0 bases, with 12 bases spanning the gap. CDR3 length: 14 residues. Germline V CDR1 and CDR2: SGHAT, FQNNGV. The CDR3 coding sequence is TGTGCCAGTTCGTCGACTACTAGCAATCAGCCCCAGCATTTT. It codes for CASSSTTSNQPQHF. Based on the CDR3 plus reference TRBV11-2 and TRBJ1-5, the full variable domain is EAGVAQSPRYKIIEKRQSVAFWCNPISGHATLYWYQQILGQGPKLLIQFQNNGVVDDSQLPKDRFSAERLKGVDSTLKIQPAKLEDSAVYLCASSSTTSNQPQHFGDGTRLSIL.

This clone has only one observation. DNA of the CDR3: TGTGCCAGCACTAACGGACAGGAAAGATACGAGCAGTACTTC. Protein product: CASTNGQERYEQYF. The chain employs TRBV28 and TRBJ2-7, with 7 bases matching TRBD1. CDR1 and CDR2 from the germline V gene are MDHEN and SYDVKM. The CDR3 runs to 14 residues. Losses at the gene ends were 7 bases for V and 4 bases for J; bases not matched to a gene: 10.

The chain is built from TRBV25-1 and TRBJ1-2, with 7 nucleotides matching TRBD1. The germline CDR1 and CDR2 sequences are MGHDK and SYGVNS. This CDR3 comprises 13 residues. Trimming at V came to 7 bases and at J to 0 bases, leaving 2 bases not matched to a gene. CDR3 in DNA: TGTGCCAGCACGGGACAGACTAACTATGGCTACACCTTC. Amino acid sequence: CASTGQTNYGYTF.

V and J are TRBV10-3 and TRBJ1-1, with no clear D. This CDR3 comprises 11 residues. Germline loops: CDR1 ENHRY, CDR2 SYGVKD. In nucleotides, the CDR3 is TGTGCGATCCGGGGGAACACTGAAGCTTTCTTT. This gives the protein CAIRGNTEAFF.

V gene TRBV27 combines with J gene TRBJ1-2; D perhaps matches TRBD1 (6 bases). CDR1 and CDR2 (germline): MNHEY, SMNVEV (reference sequence). The CDR3 runs to 14 residues. The germline V and J ends were trimmed by 2 bases and 4 bases, with 11 bases remaining between them. The CDR3 DNA sequence: TGTGCCAGCAGTTTAAACAGGGAAGCCTATGGCTACACCTTC. Translation gives CASSLNREAYGYTF.

The J gene is TRBJ2-2, the V gene TRBV7-6; D remains unclear. CDR1 is SGHVS and CDR2 is FNYEAQ in the germline V gene. Trimming cost V 5 bases and J 2 bases, with 15 bases left between them. The CDR3 runs 16 residues. The CDR3 loop is CASSPNGFVNTGELFF. The CDR3 DNA follows: TGTGCCAGCAGCCCCAACGGTTTCGTAAACACCGGGGAGCTGTTTTTT.

This chain links TRBV6-2 or TRBV6-3 with TRBJ1-1; D not certain. The V end lost 4 bases, the J end lost 7 bases, and 13 bases lay between the germline ends. The CDR3 has 13 amino acids. Germline V gene lookup returns CDR1 MNHEY and CDR2 SVGEGT. The CDR3 DNA reads as TGTGCCAGCAGTTCGCCGTCGGAGATTGAAGCTTTCTTT. This sequence encodes CASSSPSEIEAFF.

This chain links TRBV28 with TRBJ2-2; the match to TRBD2 covers 10 bases. CDR1 and CDR2 from the germline V gene are MDHEN and SYDVKM. The CDR3 is 16 residues long. V lost 6 bases and J lost 5; bases outside the gene matches: 9. The CDR3 loop is CASSFGGTSETGELFF. The CDR3 DNA reads as TGTGCCAGCAGCTTCGGCGGGACTAGCGAAACCGGGGAGCTGTTTTTT.

In the case of this clone: An end of the junction differs from the germline gene, which may be a read error. V and J are TRBV7-7 and TRBJ2-1; TRBD2 agrees at 11 bases. Germline V CDR1 and CDR2: SSHAT, FNYEAQ (reference sequence). This CDR3 comprises 15 residues. CDR3 loop: CASSLELAGGGEQFF. CDR3 coding DNA: TGTGCTAGCAGCTTAGAGCTAGCGGGAGGAGGGGAGCAGTTCTTC.

CDR3: CATSGTGEETQYF. The CDR3 bases are TGTGCCACCTCCGGGACAGGGGAAGAGACCCAGTACTTC. The chain couples TRBV24-1 to TRBJ2-5, with 10 bases lining up with TRBD1. Unmatched junction bases numbered 3, after V lost 9 bases and J lost 3 bases. The CDR3 extends over 13 amino acids. Germline values: CDR1 KGHDR, CDR2 SFDVKD.

The chain links TRBV7-6 to TRBJ1-1, with 7 bases matching TRBD1. Trimming removed 4 bases from V and 1 base from J; junction bases left unmatched: 3. This CDR3 has 14 residues. Germline values: CDR1 SGHVS, CDR2 FNYEAQ. Here the CDR3 DNA reads TGTGCCAGCAGCTCCGGGACAGCGAACACTGAAGCTTTCTTT. This translates into CASSSGTANTEAFF. Together with reference TRBV7-6 and TRBJ1-1, the CDR3 gives the full variable domain: GAGVSQSPRYKVTKRGQDVALRCDPISGHVSLYWYRQALGQGPEFLTYFNYEAQQDKSGLPNDRFSAERPEGSISTLTIQRTEQRDSAMYRCASSSGTANTEAFFGQGTRLTVV.

The V gene is TRBV3-1 (or the pseudogene TRBV3-2), the J gene TRBJ1-5; D gene ambiguous. With 1 base removed from V and 7 bases from J, the gap between germline ends came to 5 bases. CDR1 LGHDT and CDR2 YNNKEL come from the germline V gene (reference sequence). The CDR3 is 12 residues long. CDR3 bases: TGTGCCAGCAGCCAAGGAGGCCAGCCCCAGCATTTT. This sequence encodes CASSQGGQPQHF.